These T cell receptor beta chains were read from a single sample in a study of blood T cell repertoires in COVID-19. TCRdb's table, derived via immunoSEQ multiplex PCR, lists solely in-frame clones and lacks some. The sample contains under 250,000 clones, 92% of which appear only once. Input material: peripheral blood. The receptors stem from a man aged 25 to 40 with acute or convalescent COVID-19. Both conserved end residues are part of each CDR3. Fields, in order: J gene, V gene, clone size, D gene, CDR3 protein, CDR3 DNA. D genes are given only for firm matches. Rows give clone size only sometimes, using once, few, many, or a class for an expanded clone.

J gene: TRBJ2-7; V gene: TRBV23-1; clone size: .; D gene: .; CDR3 protein: CASSQFPSYRWKPYEQYF; CDR3 DNA: TGCGCCAGCAGTCAATTCCCCAGTTACAGGTGGAAACCCTACGAGCAGTACTTC
J gene: TRBJ1-2; V gene: TRBV7-3; clone size: once; D gene: .; CDR3 protein: CASSLNGAGFGYTF; CDR3 DNA: TGTGCCAGCAGCTTAAATGGGGCAGGGTTTGGCTACACCTTC
J gene: TRBJ2-7; V gene: TRBV19; clone size: .; D gene: TRBD2; CDR3 protein: CASRASGSSYEQYF; CDR3 DNA: TGTGCCAGTAGGGCTAGCGGGAGCTCCTACGAGCAGTACTTC
J gene: TRBJ2-1; V gene: TRBV15; clone size: .; D gene: .; CDR3 protein: CATRPSSYNEQFF; CDR3 DNA: TGTGCCACCAGGCCTAGCTCCTACAATGAGCAGTTCTTC
J gene: TRBJ2-3; V gene: TRBV6-5; clone size: .; D gene: TRBD2; CDR3 protein: CASSQRGPPTDTQYF; CDR3 DNA: TGTGCCAGCAGTCAGCGGGGGCCCCCTACAGATACGCAGTATTTT
J gene: TRBJ2-1; V gene: TRBV18; clone size: .; D gene: TRBD2; CDR3 protein: CASSRSGTYNEQFF; CDR3 DNA: TGTGCCAGCTCACGGAGCGGGACTTACAATGAGCAGTTCTTC
J gene: TRBJ2-7; V gene: TRBV12-5; clone size: .; D gene: .; CDR3 protein: CASGLDYEQYF; CDR3 DNA: TGTGCTAGTGGCTTAGACTACGAGCAGTACTTC
J gene: TRBJ2-1; V gene: TRBV7-3; clone size: few; D gene: TRBD2; CDR3 protein: CASSMLAGGPGNEQFF; CDR3 DNA: TGTGCCAGCAGCATGCTAGCGGGAGGGCCGGGTAATGAGCAGTTCTTC
J gene: TRBJ1-1; V gene: TRBV19; clone size: .; D gene: TRBD1; CDR3 protein: CASSRGNRGVNTEAFF; CDR3 DNA: TGTGCCAGTAGTAGAGGGAACAGGGGGGTCAACACTGAAGCTTTCTTT
J gene: TRBJ2-2; V gene: TRBV27; clone size: once; D gene: TRBD1; CDR3 protein: CASSLDRGLAGELFF; CDR3 DNA: TGTGCCAGCAGTTTGGACAGGGGTTTGGCCGGGGAGCTGTTTTTT
J gene: TRBJ2-5; V gene: TRBV6-6; clone size: once; D gene: TRBD2; CDR3 protein: CASRTGGAGETQYF; CDR3 DNA: TGTGCCAGCAGAACCGGGGGGGCCGGGGAGACCCAGTACTTC
J gene: TRBJ2-1; V gene: TRBV28; clone size: .; D gene: TRBD2; CDR3 protein: CASSLNRLAGSYNEQFF; CDR3 DNA: TGTGCCAGCAGTTTAAATCGCCTAGCGGGCTCCTACAATGAGCAGTTCTTC
J gene: TRBJ2-1; V gene: TRBV6-6; clone size: .; D gene: .; CDR3 protein: CASRSGVSDEQFF; CDR3 DNA: TGTGCCAGCCGGTCAGGGGTGTCGGATGAGCAGTTCTTC
J gene: TRBJ1-2; V gene: TRBV6-5; clone size: few; D gene: .; CDR3 protein: CASTAGAARYYGYTF; CDR3 DNA: TGTGCCAGCACCGCGGGGGCAGCGCGATACTATGGCTACACCTTC
J gene: TRBJ2-7; V gene: TRBV28; clone size: .; D gene: TRBD2; CDR3 protein: CASSPPRLAGEILGEQYF; CDR3 DNA: TGTGCCAGCAGTCCACCCCGACTAGCGGGGGAAATTTTGGGCGAGCAGTACTTC
J gene: TRBJ1-5; V gene: TRBV19; clone size: .; D gene: .; CDR3 protein: CASSIRGNGQPQHF; CDR3 DNA: TGTGCCAGTAGTATCAGGGGTAACGGTCAGCCCCAGCATTTT
J gene: TRBJ2-4; V gene: TRBV5-1; clone size: .; D gene: TRBD1; CDR3 protein: CASSPGTELAKNIQYF; CDR3 DNA: TGCGCCAGCAGCCCGGGGACAGAATTAGCCAAAAACATTCAGTACTTC
J gene: TRBJ2-5; V gene: TRBV6-5; clone size: .; D gene: TRBD2; CDR3 protein: CAISGGSEKTQYF; CDR3 DNA: TGTGCCATTAGCGGGGGGAGTGAGAAGACCCAGTACTTC
J gene: TRBJ1-5; V gene: TRBV6-6; clone size: .; D gene: .; CDR3 protein: CASRRGGQPQHF; CDR3 DNA: TGTGCCAGCAGAAGGGGCGGCCAGCCCCAGCATTTT
J gene: TRBJ1-5; V gene: TRBV28; clone size: .; D gene: .; CDR3 protein: CASIGAGMSNQPQHF; CDR3 DNA: TGTGCCAGCATTGGGGCTGGAATGAGCAATCAGCCCCAGCATTTT
J gene: TRBJ2-7; V gene: TRBV18; clone size: few; D gene: TRBD2; CDR3 protein: CASSRRAGVFEQYF; CDR3 DNA: TGTGCCAGCTCAAGACGAGCGGGGGTATTCGAGCAGTACTTC
J gene: TRBJ1-1; V gene: TRBV30; clone size: .; D gene: TRBD1; CDR3 protein: CAWSATGFTEAFF; CDR3 DNA: TGTGCCTGGAGTGCGACAGGGTTCACTGAAGCTTTCTTT
J gene: TRBJ1-1; V gene: TRBV27; clone size: few; D gene: TRBD1; CDR3 protein: CASSFAGQQFQAFF; CDR3 DNA: TGTGCCAGCAGTTTCGCGGGACAGCAATTCCAAGCTTTCTTT
J gene: TRBJ1-3; V gene: TRBV10-3; clone size: .; D gene: .; CDR3 protein: CAISERPVTGNTIYF; CDR3 DNA: TGTGCCATCAGTGAGCGTCCGGTAACTGGAAACACCATATATTTT
J gene: TRBJ1-3; V gene: TRBV7-6; clone size: .; D gene: .; CDR3 protein: CASSLETIGNTIYF; CDR3 DNA: TGTGCCAGCAGCTTAGAAACTATCGGAAACACCATATATTTT
J gene: TRBJ1-1; V gene: TRBV18; clone size: .; D gene: .; CDR3 protein: CASSRNSGPGTEAFF; CDR3 DNA: TGTGCCAGCTCACGAAATAGCGGGCCAGGCACTGAAGCTTTCTTT
J gene: TRBJ2-6; V gene: TRBV30; clone size: .; D gene: .; CDR3 protein: CAWIYSGSGANVLTF; CDR3 DNA: TGTGCCTGGATCTATTCGGGCTCTGGGGCCAACGTCCTGACTTTC
J gene: TRBJ2-3; V gene: TRBV11-2; clone size: .; D gene: TRBD2; CDR3 protein: CASSAGLEDTQYF; CDR3 DNA: TGTGCCAGCAGCGCCGGACTAGAAGATACGCAGTATTTT
J gene: TRBJ1-2; V gene: TRBV28; clone size: .; D gene: .; CDR3 protein: CASSFDRSTKDGYTF; CDR3 DNA: TGTGCCAGCAGTTTTGACCGGAGCACTAAGGATGGCTACACCTTC
J gene: TRBJ1-1; V gene: TRBV27; clone size: .; D gene: .; CDR3 protein: CASRPSGSTEAFF; CDR3 DNA: TGTGCCAGCAGACCCTCGGGGTCTACTGAAGCTTTCTTT
J gene: TRBJ1-6; V gene: TRBV5-1; clone size: .; D gene: .; CDR3 protein: CASSLETGHPLHF; CDR3 DNA: TGCGCCAGCAGCTTGGAGACAGGTCATCCCCTCCACTTT
J gene: TRBJ2-7; V gene: TRBV28; clone size: few; D gene: .; CDR3 protein: CASSLEIPYEQYF; CDR3 DNA: TGTGCCAGCAGTTTAGAGATTCCCTACGAGCAGTACTTC
J gene: TRBJ2-3; V gene: TRBV7-7; clone size: .; D gene: .; CDR3 protein: CASSPTAGLSTDTQYF; CDR3 DNA: TGTGCTAGCAGCCCCACGGCGGGGCTTAGCACAGATACGCAGTATTTT
J gene: TRBJ2-3; V gene: TRBV6-8; clone size: .; D gene: .; CDR3 protein: CASRVLQRTNTQYF; CDR3 DNA: TGTGCCAGCAGGGTTCTTCAGCGAACGAATACGCAGTATTTT
J gene: TRBJ1-5; V gene: TRBV6-5; clone size: .; D gene: .; CDR3 protein: CASSLSIRSNQPQHF; CDR3 DNA: TGTGCCAGCAGTTTGTCTATTCGGAGCAATCAGCCCCAGCATTTT
J gene: TRBJ2-5; V gene: TRBV15; clone size: once; D gene: .; CDR3 protein: CATSRAGLLETQYF; CDR3 DNA: TGTGCCACCAGCAGAGCGGGATTATTGGAGACCCAGTACTTC
J gene: TRBJ2-1; V gene: TRBV5-1; clone size: .; D gene: TRBD2; CDR3 protein: CASSFGTSGGSSYNEQFF; CDR3 DNA: TGCGCCAGCAGCTTCGGGACTAGCGGGGGGAGCTCCTACAATGAGCAGTTCTTC
J gene: TRBJ2-7; V gene: TRBV6-5; clone size: .; D gene: TRBD1; CDR3 protein: CASSPGQVVREQYF; CDR3 DNA: TGTGCCAGCAGTCCGGGACAGGTGGTTCGGGAGCAGTACTTC
J gene: TRBJ2-7; V gene: TRBV28; clone size: .; D gene: .; CDR3 protein: CASRTSVGGGDEQYF; CDR3 DNA: TGTGCCAGCAGAACATCAGTCGGAGGGGGCGACGAGCAGTACTTC
J gene: TRBJ1-2; V gene: TRBV18; clone size: .; D gene: .; CDR3 protein: CASSLTGDYGYTF; CDR3 DNA: TGTGCCAGCTCGCTTACAGGAGATTATGGCTACACCTTC
J gene: TRBJ2-4; V gene: TRBV28; clone size: .; D gene: TRBD1; CDR3 protein: CASSFGDRVTGEDSYF; CDR3 DNA: TGTGCCAGCAGTTTTGGGGACAGGGTCACGGGGGAGGATTCGTACTTC
J gene: TRBJ2-7; V gene: TRBV7-2; clone size: .; D gene: TRBD1; CDR3 protein: CASSRLWTGSYEQYF; CDR3 DNA: TGTGCCAGCAGCCGTTTATGGACAGGGTCCTACGAGCAGTACTTC